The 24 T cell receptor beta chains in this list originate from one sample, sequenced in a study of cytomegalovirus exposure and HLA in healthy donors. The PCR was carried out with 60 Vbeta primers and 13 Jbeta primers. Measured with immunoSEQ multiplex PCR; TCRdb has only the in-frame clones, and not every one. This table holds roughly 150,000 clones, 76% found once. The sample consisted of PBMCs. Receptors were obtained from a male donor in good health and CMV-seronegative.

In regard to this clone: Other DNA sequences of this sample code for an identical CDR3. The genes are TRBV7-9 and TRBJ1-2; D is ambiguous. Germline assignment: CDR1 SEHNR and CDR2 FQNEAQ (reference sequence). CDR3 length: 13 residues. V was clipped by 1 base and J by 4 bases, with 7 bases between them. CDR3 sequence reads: CASSLDRGYGYTF. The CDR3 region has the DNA TGTGCCAGCAGCTTAGACCGCGGCTATGGCTACACCTTC. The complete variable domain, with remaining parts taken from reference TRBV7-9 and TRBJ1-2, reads DTGVSQNPRHKITKRGQNVTFRCDPISEHNRLYWYRQTLGQGPEFLTYFQNEAQLEKSRLLSDRFSAERPKGSFSTLEIQRTEQGDSAMYLCASSLDRGYGYTFGSGTRLTVV.

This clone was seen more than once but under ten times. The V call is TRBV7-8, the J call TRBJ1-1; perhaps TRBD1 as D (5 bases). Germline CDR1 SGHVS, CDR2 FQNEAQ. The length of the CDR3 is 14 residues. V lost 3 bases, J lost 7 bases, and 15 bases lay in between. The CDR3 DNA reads TGTGCCAGCAGCTTCTTTGAAGGGGAAAGTGAAGCTTTCTTT. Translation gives CASSFFEGESEAFF.

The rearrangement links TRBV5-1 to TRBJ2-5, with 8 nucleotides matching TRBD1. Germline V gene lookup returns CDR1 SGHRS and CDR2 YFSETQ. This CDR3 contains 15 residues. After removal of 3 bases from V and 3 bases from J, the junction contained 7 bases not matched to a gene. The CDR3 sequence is CASSSSGTGEETQYF. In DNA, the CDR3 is TGCGCCAGCAGCTCATCCGGGACAGGAGAAGAGACCCAGTACTTC.

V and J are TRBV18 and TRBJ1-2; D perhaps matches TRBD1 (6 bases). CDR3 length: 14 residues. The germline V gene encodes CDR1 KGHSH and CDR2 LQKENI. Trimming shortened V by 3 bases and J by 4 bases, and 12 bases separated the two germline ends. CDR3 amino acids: CASSPGGAPYGYTF. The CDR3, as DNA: TGTGCCAGCTCACCGGGGGGGGCACCCTATGGCTACACCTTC.

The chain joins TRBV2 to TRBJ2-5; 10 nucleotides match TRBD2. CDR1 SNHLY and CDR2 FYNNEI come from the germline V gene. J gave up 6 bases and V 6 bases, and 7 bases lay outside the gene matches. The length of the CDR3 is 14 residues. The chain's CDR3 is CASSFLAGEKTQYF. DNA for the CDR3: TGTGCCAGCAGCTTCCTAGCGGGGGAAAAGACCCAGTACTTC. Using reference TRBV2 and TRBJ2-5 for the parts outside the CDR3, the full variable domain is EPEVTQTPSHQVTQMGQEVILRCVPISNHLYFYWYRQILGQKVEFLVSFYNNEISEKSEIFDDQFSVERPDGSNFTLKIRSTKLEDSAMYFCASSFLAGEKTQYFGPGTRLLVL.

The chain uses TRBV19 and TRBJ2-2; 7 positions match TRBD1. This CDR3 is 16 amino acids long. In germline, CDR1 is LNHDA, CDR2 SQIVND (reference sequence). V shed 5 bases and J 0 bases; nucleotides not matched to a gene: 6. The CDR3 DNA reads TGTGCCAGTAGTCGGAGACAGGGCTCGAACACCGGGGAGCTGTTTTTT. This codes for CASSRRQGSNTGELFF.

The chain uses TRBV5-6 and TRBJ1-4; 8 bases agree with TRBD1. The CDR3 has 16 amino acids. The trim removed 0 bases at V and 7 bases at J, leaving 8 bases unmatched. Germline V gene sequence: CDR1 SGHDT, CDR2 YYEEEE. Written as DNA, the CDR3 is TGTGCCAGCAGCTTGGCCGGACAGGGAGGGTTTGAAAAACTGTTTTTT. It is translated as CASSLAGQGGFEKLFF.

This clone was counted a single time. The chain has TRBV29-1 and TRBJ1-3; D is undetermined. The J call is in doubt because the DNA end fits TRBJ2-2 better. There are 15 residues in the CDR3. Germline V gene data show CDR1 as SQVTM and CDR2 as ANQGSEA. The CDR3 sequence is CSVESTTLNTGELFF. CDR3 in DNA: TGCAGCGTTGAATCGACAACTTTGAACACCGGGGAGCTGTTTTTT.

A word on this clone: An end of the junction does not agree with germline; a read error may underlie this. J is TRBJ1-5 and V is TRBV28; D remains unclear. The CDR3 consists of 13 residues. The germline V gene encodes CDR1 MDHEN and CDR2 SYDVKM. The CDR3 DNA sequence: TGTGCTAGCAAATTATATAGCAATCAGCCCCAGCATTTT. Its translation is CASKLYSNQPQHF.

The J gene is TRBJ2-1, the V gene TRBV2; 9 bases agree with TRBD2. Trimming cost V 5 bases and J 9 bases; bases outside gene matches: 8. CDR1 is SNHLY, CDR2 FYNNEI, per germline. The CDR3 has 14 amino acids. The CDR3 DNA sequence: TGTGCCAGCAGTCCGCTAGCGGGAAGAGTTGAGCAGTTCTTC. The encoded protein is CASSPLAGRVEQFF.

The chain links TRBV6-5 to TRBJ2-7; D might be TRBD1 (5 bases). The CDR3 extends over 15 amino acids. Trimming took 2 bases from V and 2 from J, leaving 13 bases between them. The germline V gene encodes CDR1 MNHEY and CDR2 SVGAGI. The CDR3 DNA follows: TGTGCCAGCAGTTACCAAGGGGCTCCAGCCTACGAGCAGTACTTC. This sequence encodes CASSYQGAPAYEQYF.

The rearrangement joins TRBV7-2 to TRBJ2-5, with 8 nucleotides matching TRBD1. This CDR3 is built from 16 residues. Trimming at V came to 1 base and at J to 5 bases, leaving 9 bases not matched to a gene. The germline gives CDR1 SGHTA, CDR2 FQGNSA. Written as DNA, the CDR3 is TGTGCCAGCAGCTTAGGCTCCGGGACAGGTGGTGAGACCCAGTACTTC. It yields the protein CASSLGSGTGGETQYF. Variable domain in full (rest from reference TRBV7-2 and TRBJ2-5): GAGVSQSPSNKVTEKGKDVELRCDPISGHTALYWYRQSLGQGLEFLIYFQGNSAPDKSGLPSDRFSAERTGGSVSTLTIQRTQQEDSAVYLCASSLGSGTGGETQYFGPGTRLLVL.

The CDR3 is CASSLSIHRGGYGYTF. CDR3 sequence (DNA): TGCGCCAGCAGCTTGTCAATCCACAGGGGTGGCTATGGCTACACCTTC. The chain has TRBV5-1 and TRBJ1-2, with 7 bases identical to TRBD1. With 1 base clipped from V and 4 bases from J, the junction kept 10 bases outside the gene matches. The germline V gene has CDR1 SGHRS and CDR2 YFSETQ. This CDR3 region has 16 residues.

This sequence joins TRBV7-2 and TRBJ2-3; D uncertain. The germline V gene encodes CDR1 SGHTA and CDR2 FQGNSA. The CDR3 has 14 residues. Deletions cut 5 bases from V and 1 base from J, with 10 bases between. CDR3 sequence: CASSPHMGTDTQYF. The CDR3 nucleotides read TGTGCCAGCAGCCCTCACATGGGCACAGATACGCAGTATTTT.

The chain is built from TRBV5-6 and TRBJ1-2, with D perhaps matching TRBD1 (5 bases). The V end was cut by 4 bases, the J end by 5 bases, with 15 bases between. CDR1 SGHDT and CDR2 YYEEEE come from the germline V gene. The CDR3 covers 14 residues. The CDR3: CASSRRGQLYGYTF. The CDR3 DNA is TGTGCCAGCAGCCGGCGGGGCCAGCTTTATGGCTACACCTTC.

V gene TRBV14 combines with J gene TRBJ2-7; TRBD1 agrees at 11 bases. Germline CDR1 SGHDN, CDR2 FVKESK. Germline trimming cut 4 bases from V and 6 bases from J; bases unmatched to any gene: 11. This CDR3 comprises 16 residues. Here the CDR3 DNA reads TGTGCCAGCAGCCGTAGCCTGCCGGGACAGGGGGGCGAGCAGTACTTC. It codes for CASSRSLPGQGGEQYF.

CDR3 residues: CASSGLAGVSSYEQYF. Written as DNA, the CDR3 is TGCGCCAGCAGCGGACTAGCGGGAGTAAGCTCCTACGAGCAGTACTTC. The chain is built from TRBV23-1 and TRBJ2-7; TRBD2 agrees at 13 bases. TRBV23-1 is treated as an ORF (open reading frame) with a function not yet certain. This CDR3 has 16 amino acids. Trimming at V came to 6 bases and at J to 0 bases, leaving 5 bases not matched to a gene.

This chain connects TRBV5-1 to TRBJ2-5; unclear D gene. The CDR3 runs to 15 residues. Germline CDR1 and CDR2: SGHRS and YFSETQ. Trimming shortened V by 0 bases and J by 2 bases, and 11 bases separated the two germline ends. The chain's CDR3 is CASSLATAVQETQYF. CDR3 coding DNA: TGCGCCAGCAGCTTGGCCACAGCAGTACAAGAGACCCAGTACTTC.

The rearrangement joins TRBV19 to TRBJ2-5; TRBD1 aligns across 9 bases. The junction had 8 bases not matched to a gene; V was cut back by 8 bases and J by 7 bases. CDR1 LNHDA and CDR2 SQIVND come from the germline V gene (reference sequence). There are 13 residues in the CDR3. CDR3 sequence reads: CASRDRVVVTQYF. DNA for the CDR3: TGTGCCAGTCGGGACAGGGTAGTGGTGACCCAGTACTTC.

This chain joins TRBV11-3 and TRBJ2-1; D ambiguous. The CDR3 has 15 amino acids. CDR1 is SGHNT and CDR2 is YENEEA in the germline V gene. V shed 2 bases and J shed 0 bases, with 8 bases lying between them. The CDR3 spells CASSLTTSSYNEQFF. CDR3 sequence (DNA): TGTGCCAGCAGCTTAACTACGAGCTCCTACAATGAGCAGTTCTTC. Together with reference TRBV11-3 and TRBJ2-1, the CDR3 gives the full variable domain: EAGVVQSPRYKIIEKKQPVAFWCNPISGHNTLYWYLQNLGQGPELLIRYENEEAVDDSQLPKDRFSAERLKGVDSTLKIQPAELGDSAVYLCASSLTTSSYNEQFFGPGTRLTVL.

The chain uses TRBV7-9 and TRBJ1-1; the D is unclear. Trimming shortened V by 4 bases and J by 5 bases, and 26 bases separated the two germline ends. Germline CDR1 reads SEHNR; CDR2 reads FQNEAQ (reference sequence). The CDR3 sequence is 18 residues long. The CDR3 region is CASSSKWATAASGTEAFF. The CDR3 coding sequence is TGTGCCAGCAGCTCAAAGTGGGCAACAGCTGCCTCGGGGACTGAAGCTTTCTTT.

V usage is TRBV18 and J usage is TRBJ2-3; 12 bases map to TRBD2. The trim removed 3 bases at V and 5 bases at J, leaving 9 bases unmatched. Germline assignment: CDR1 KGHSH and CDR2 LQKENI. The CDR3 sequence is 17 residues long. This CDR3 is CASSPPSGRAGKDTQYF. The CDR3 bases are TGTGCCAGCTCACCCCCTAGCGGGAGGGCCGGAAAAGATACGCAGTATTTT.

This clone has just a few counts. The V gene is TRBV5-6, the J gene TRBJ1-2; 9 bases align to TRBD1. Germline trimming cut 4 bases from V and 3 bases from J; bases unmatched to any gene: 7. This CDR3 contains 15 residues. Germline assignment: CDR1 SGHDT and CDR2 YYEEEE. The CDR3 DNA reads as TGTGCCAGCAGCCGTCCGACAGGGGGGGACTATGGCTACACCTTC. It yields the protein CASSRPTGGDYGYTF.

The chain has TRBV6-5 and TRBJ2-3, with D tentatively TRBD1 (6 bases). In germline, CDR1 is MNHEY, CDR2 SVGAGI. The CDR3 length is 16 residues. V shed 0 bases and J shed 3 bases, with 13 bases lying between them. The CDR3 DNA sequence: TGTGCCAGCAGTTACTCTCGTGGACAGTGGACAGATACGCAGTATTTT. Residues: CASSYSRGQWTDTQYF.